The source of this TCR beta chain is a study of tumor-infiltrating lymphocytes in primary liver carcinoma. Findings and limits, study-wide: With p = 0.039, the top-250-clone fraction in tumors significantly exceeded that in blood.

In regard to this clonotype: Antigen specificity is unknown.

The CDR3 has 13 amino acids. The germline CDR1 and CDR2 sequences are SGHTA and FQGTGA. V was clipped by 1 base and J by 6 bases, with 8 bases between them. Between about 20 and 30 mg of unsorted bulk tissue served as the source from which RNA and DNA were co-extracted. Constant-region priming of roughly 490 ng total RNA yielded TCR beta cDNA. Libraries for TCR beta were built through three nested multiplex PCR rounds, which together made up a slightly modified ARM-PCR procedure. Use of TRBV1-TRBV30 forward primers with a C-beta reverse primer characterized the first two PCR rounds, which lasted around 10 cycles each. TCRdb passed the multiplex PCR reads through MiXCR, listing each CDR3 protein once. The table lists about 120,000 distinct CDR3 sequences, roughly three fifths of them singletons.

The rearrangement links TRBV7-3 to TRBJ2-3; a possible D gene is TRBD2 (5 bases). Sequencing was done on a sample of liver tumor tissue from sampling region 1. Subset specified: tumor region T1, superior pole. The receptor comes from a woman aged 55-70 years with primary liver carcinoma and hepatitis B virus infection. CDR3 residues: CASSLISADTQYF. CDR3 DNA: TGTGCCAGCAGCTTAATTAGCGCGGATACGCAGTATTTT.